This T cell receptor (beta chain) comes out of a study of early T cells in non-severe SARS-CoV-2 infection. Overall study: Unsorted whole-blood RNA was sequenced in bulk, leaving chains unpaired. Points from the study as a whole: Matching against VDJdb likely underestimated virus-specific expansions, favoring anti-spike CD8.

Tagging with unique molecular identifiers was applied to individual cDNA molecules. MiXCR, applied by TCRdb to the 5' RACE reads, yields one record per CDR3 protein. There are more than 55,000 distinct CDR3 sequences in the sample; 8% to 9% occur only once, and roughly 15% lies in the top ten. The V gene end was trimmed by 3 bases and the J gene end by 0 bases; junction bases not matched to a gene: 3. Germline loops: CDR1 LNHDA, CDR2 SQIVND (reference sequence). The CDR3 length is 16 residues. This clonotype was observed at least ten times. Its specificity is unknown. This clonotype was sampled from an adult who was a healthcare worker with PCR-confirmed SARS-CoV-2 infection or an uninfected control (not recorded which). Sequencing input: whole blood. The gene calls are TRBV19 and TRBJ2-1; 9 nucleotides agree with TRBD2. CDR3 sequence reads: CASSMGSGSSYNEQFF. As DNA, the CDR3 is TGTGCCAGTAGTATGGGTAGCGGGAGCTCCTACAATGAGCAGTTCTTC. The full variable domain, in which reference TRBV19 and TRBJ2-1 provide the parts outside the CDR3, is DGGITQSPKYLFRKEGQNVTLSCEQNLNHDAMYWYRQDPGQGLRLIYYSQIVNDFQKGDIAEGYSVSREKKESFPLTVTSAQKNPTAFYLCASSMGSGSSYNEQFFGPGTRLTVL.